This entry lists 17 T cell receptor beta chains sequenced from one sample in a study of cytomegalovirus exposure and HLA in healthy donors. PCR was performed using 60 Vbeta and 13 Jbeta primers. Profiling relied on immunoSEQ multiplex PCR, and the TCRdb table lists in-frame clones only, not all of them. The data hold more than 100,000 clones, with nearly 65% observed a single time. Sequenced input: PBMCs. The receptor set was obtained from a man aged 35-49 years in good health and CMV-seropositive.

J is TRBJ2-7 and V is TRBV5-1; possibly TRBD2 for D (5 bases). This CDR3 is built from 17 residues. CDR1 is SGHRS, CDR2 YFSETQ, per germline. V was pared by 4 bases and J by 0 bases, with 20 bases between. The CDR3 coding sequence is TGCGCCAGCAGCCCGACCCTAGAGGGTCATAGCTCCTACGAGCAGTACTTC. This translates into CASSPTLEGHSSYEQYF.

This clone turned up a few times. The chain has TRBV7-9 and TRBJ1-3, with D hard to call. Trimming shortened V by 5 bases and J by 4 bases, and 6 bases separated the two germline ends. Per germline, CDR1 SEHNR and CDR2 FQNEAQ (reference sequence). The CDR3 length is 12 residues. The CDR3 nucleotides read TGTGCCAGCAGCCTACAGGGAAACACCATATATTTT. This translates into CASSLQGNTIYF.

A single count supports this clone. This chain joins TRBV19 and TRBJ2-7, with TRBD2 matching 8 bases. Germline CDR1 reads LNHDA; CDR2 reads SQIVND (reference sequence). This CDR3 comprises 16 residues. The V segment lost 3 bases and the J segment 2 bases; nucleotides outside the gene matches: 9. The CDR3 DNA follows: TGTGCCAGTAGTATTATAGGACTAGCCCCGACCTACGAGCAGTACTTC. It translates to CASSIIGLAPTYEQYF. Looking up the rest from reference TRBV19 and TRBJ2-7 gives the full variable domain: DGGITQSPKYLFRKEGQNVTLSCEQNLNHDAMYWYRQDPGQGLRLIYYSQIVNDFQKGDIAEGYSVSREKKESFPLTVTSAQKNPTAFYLCASSIIGLAPTYEQYFGPGTRLTVT.

The rearrangement uses TRBV6-5 and TRBJ1-4; 8 positions agree with TRBD1. CDR1 and CDR2 from the germline V gene are MNHEY and SVGAGI. V lost 0 bases, J lost 5 bases, and 2 bases stayed unmatched. The CDR3 contains 15 residues. The CDR3 is CASSYSGTGNEKLFF. CDR3 DNA: TGTGCCAGCAGTTACTCCGGGACAGGCAATGAAAAACTGTTTTTT.

J is TRBJ2-3 and V is TRBV15; D call uncertain. This CDR3 is built from 16 residues. Trimming left V 0 bases short and J 0 bases short, with 10 bases between. Germline V gene sequence: CDR1 LNHNV, CDR2 YYDKDF (reference sequence). The CDR3 here is CATSREHQTSTDTQYF. DNA of the CDR3: TGTGCCACCAGCAGAGAACACCAGACTAGCACAGATACGCAGTATTTT.

The V gene is TRBV5-5, the J gene TRBJ2-3, with D possibly TRBD2 on 5 matching bases. This CDR3 spans 17 amino acids. From germline, CDR1 is SGHKS and CDR2 YYEKEE (reference sequence). Trimming removed 2 bases from V and 2 bases from J, with 18 bases in between. The CDR3: CASSFPRVNPSTDTQYF. Here the CDR3 DNA reads TGTGCCAGCAGCTTTCCGCGGGTCAATCCTTCCACAGATACGCAGTATTTT.

The chain links TRBV18 to TRBJ2-7; possibly TRBD2 for D (5 bases). Trimming took off 3 bases at V and 5 bases at J, with 8 bases between the two ends. CDR3 length: 12 residues. CDR1 KGHSH and CDR2 LQKENI come from the germline V gene. CDR3 protein: CASSPRGHEQYF. The CDR3 DNA is TGTGCCAGCTCACCGAGAGGGCACGAGCAGTACTTC.

The chain has TRBV5-1 and TRBJ2-7, with 7 bases that match TRBD2. Germline assignment: CDR1 SGHRS and CDR2 YFSETQ. CDR3 size: 15 residues. The V and J ends lost 7 bases and 3 bases, in that order; junction bases with no gene match: 13. The CDR3 DNA reads TGCGCCAGCGAAATGGGGCGGGAGCGAGACTACGAGCAGTACTTC. This gives the protein CASEMGRERDYEQYF.

This clone was seen a handful of times. The V and J genes are TRBV25-1 and TRBJ1-6; D is undetermined. Trimming removed 10 bases at V and 0 bases at J, with 10 bases between. Germline CDR1 and CDR2: MGHDK and SYGVNS. The CDR3 length is 14 residues. The CDR3 bases are TGTGCCACGTCCGTTAGCTCCTATAATTCACCCCTCCACTTT. It codes for CATSVSSYNSPLHF.

This clone was recorded only once. The CDR3 is CASRLGLAERYEQFF. CDR3 nucleotides: TGTGCCAGCAGACTCGGACTAGCTGAACGGTATGAGCAGTTCTTC. The J gene is TRBJ2-1, the V gene TRBV6-5; TRBD2 matches 8 bases. CDR1 and CDR2 (germline): MNHEY, SVGAGI. Germline trimming cut 6 bases from V and 8 bases from J; bases unmatched to any gene: 12. CDR3 length equals 15 residues.

This clone was found once. The rearrangement links TRBV30 to TRBJ1-3; 10 nucleotides match TRBD1. Trimming took 2 bases from V and 7 from J; bases not matched to a gene: 5. Germline-derived CDR1 and CDR2 are GTSNPN and SVGIG (reference sequence). CDR3 length: 14 amino acids. This CDR3 is CAWSRGQGMNTIYF. DNA of the CDR3: TGTGCCTGGAGTCGGGGACAGGGGATGAACACCATATATTTT. The full variable domain, completed using reference TRBV30 and TRBJ1-3, is SQTIHQWPATLVQPVGSPLSLECTVEGTSNPNLYWYRQAAGRGLQLLFYSVGIGQISSEVPQNLSASRPQDRQFILSSKKLLLSDSGFYLCAWSRGQGMNTIYFGEGSWLTVV.

V gene TRBV18 combines with J gene TRBJ2-5; 8 positions match TRBD1. The V gene end was trimmed by 1 base and the J gene end by 5 bases; junction bases not matched to a gene: 6. Germline-derived CDR1 and CDR2 are KGHSH and LQKENI. This CDR3 region has 15 residues. The CDR3 DNA reads TGTGCCAGCTCACCACGAACAGGGGGTTGGGAGACCCAGTACTTC. This codes for CASSPRTGGWETQYF. Full variable domain (rest looked up from reference TRBV18 and TRBJ2-5): NAGVMQNPRHLVRRRGQEARLRCSPMKGHSHVYWYRQLPEEGLKFMVYLQKENIIDESGMPKERFSAEFPKEGPSILRIQQVVRGDSAAYFCASSPRTGGWETQYFGPGTRLLVL.

The chain has TRBV5-5 and TRBJ2-5; a weak D match, TRBD1 (7 bases). The end of the DNA fits TRBJ2-7 better, so the J call may be wrong. Germline CDR1 reads SGHKS; CDR2 reads YYEKEE (reference sequence). The CDR3 has 15 residues. The CDR3 region has the DNA TGTGCCAGCAGCTGGACTACGACAGGGACCTACGAGCAGTACTTC. Its translation is CASSWTTTGTYEQYF.

V and J are TRBV7-9 and TRBJ2-5; TRBD2 agrees at 12 bases. Germline V gives CDR1 SEHNR, CDR2 FQNEAQ (reference sequence). There are 15 residues in the CDR3. V shed 1 base, J shed 3 bases, and the junction held 0 bases outside the gene matches. The CDR3 loop reads CASSLGTSGKETQYF. In DNA form, the CDR3 reads TGTGCCAGCAGCTTAGGGACTAGCGGGAAAGAGACCCAGTACTTC.

In nucleotides, the CDR3 is TGTGCCAGCAGCCAGGCCGGGACAGTAACCTACGAGCAGTACTTC. Encoded protein: CASSQAGTVTYEQYF. The rearrangement uses TRBV14 and TRBJ2-7, with 7 bases lining up with TRBD1. V shed 3 bases and J 2 bases; nucleotides not matched to a gene: 7. The CDR3 runs 15 residues. Germline assignment: CDR1 SGHDN and CDR2 FVKESK.

This clone was counted a few times. Other DNA sequences in this specimen translate into the identical CDR3. The chain has TRBV5-5 and TRBJ2-7; TRBD1 matches 7 bases. Germline loops: CDR1 SGHKS, CDR2 YYEKEE (reference sequence). There are 13 residues in the CDR3. The V segment lost 4 bases and the J segment 2 bases; nucleotides outside the gene matches: 3. The CDR3 region has the DNA TGTGCCAGCAGCCGACAGGGTACCTACGAGCAGTACTTC. Its protein is CASSRQGTYEQYF.

This clone was seen more than once but under ten times. This chain's CDR3 is CASSPNTGGFEAFF. CDR3 in DNA: TGTGCCAGCAGCCCTAATACAGGGGGCTTTGAAGCTTTCTTT. The V gene is TRBV7-9, the J gene TRBJ1-1; 9 bases line up with TRBD1. V dropped 5 bases and J dropped 7; count of bases not matched to a gene: 8. Looked up from germline, CDR1 is SEHNR and CDR2 is FQNEAQ (reference sequence). This CDR3 is built from 14 residues.